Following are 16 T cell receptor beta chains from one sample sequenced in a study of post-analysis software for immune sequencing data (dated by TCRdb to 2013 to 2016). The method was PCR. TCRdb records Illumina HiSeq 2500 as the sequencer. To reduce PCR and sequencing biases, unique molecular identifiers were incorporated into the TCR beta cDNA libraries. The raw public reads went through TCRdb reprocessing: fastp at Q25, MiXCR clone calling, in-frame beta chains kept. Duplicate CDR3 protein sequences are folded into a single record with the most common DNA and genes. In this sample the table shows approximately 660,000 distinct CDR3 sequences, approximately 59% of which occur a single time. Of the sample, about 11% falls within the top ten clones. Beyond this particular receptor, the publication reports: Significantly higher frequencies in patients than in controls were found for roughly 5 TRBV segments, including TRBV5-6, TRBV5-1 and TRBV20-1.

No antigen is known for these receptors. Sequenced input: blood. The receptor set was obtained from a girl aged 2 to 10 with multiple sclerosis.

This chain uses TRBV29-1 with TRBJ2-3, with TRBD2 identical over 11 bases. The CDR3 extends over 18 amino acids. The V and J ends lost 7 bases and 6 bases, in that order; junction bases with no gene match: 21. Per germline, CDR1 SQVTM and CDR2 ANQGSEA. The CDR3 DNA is TGCAGCGCAAGGCCTAGCGGGGGGCAGTCCGCAGGGGTGGATACGCAGTATTTT. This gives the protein CSARPSGGQSAGVDTQYF.

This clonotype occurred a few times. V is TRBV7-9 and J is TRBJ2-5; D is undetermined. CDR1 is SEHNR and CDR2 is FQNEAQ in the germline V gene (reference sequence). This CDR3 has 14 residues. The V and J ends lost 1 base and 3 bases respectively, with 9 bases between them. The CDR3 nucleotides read TGTGCCAGCAGCTTAGACGGAACAAAAGAGACCCAGTACTTC. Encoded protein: CASSLDGTKETQYF.

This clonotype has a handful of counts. The CDR3 loop reads CASSLLAGGRNEQFF. CDR3 DNA sequence: TGTGCCAGCAGCCTGCTTGCGGGAGGCCGGAATGAGCAGTTCTTC. The chain links TRBV11-2 to TRBJ2-1, with TRBD2 matching 8 bases. V dropped 5 bases and J dropped 7; count of bases not matched to a gene: 10. This CDR3 is built from 15 residues. Germline CDR1 reads SGHAT; CDR2 reads FQNNGV. Together with reference TRBV11-2 and TRBJ2-1, the CDR3 gives the full variable domain: EAGVAQSPRYKIIEKRQSVAFWCNPISGHATLYWYQQILGQGPKLLIQFQNNGVVDDSQLPKDRFSAERLKGVDSTLKIQPAKLEDSAVYLCASSLLAGGRNEQFFGPGTRLTVL.

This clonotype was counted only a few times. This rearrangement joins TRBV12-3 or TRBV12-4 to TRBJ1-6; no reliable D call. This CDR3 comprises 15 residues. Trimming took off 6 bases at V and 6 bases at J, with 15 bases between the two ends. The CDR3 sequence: CASSSSTEANSPLHF. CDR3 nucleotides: TGTGCCAGCAGCTCTTCGACTGAGGCTAATTCACCCCTCCACTTT.

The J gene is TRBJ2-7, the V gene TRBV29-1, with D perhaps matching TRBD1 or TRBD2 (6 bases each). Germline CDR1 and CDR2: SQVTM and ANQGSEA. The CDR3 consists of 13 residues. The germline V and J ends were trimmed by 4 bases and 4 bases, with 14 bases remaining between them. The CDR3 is CSVVTGAVYEQYF. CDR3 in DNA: TGCAGCGTTGTTACGGGGGCCGTTTACGAGCAGTACTTC.

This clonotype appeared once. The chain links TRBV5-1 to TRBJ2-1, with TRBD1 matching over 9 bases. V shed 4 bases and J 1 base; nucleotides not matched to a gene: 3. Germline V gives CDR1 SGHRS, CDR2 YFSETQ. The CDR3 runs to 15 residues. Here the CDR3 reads CASSHGTGSYNEQFF. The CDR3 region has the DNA TGCGCCAGCAGCCACGGGACAGGGTCCTACAATGAGCAGTTCTTC. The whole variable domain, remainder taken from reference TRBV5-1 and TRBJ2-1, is KAGVTQTPRYLIKTRGQQVTLSCSPISGHRSVSWYQQTPGQGLQFLFEYFSETQRNKGNFPGRFSGRQFSNSRSEMNVSTLELGDSALYLCASSHGTGSYNEQFFGPGTRLTVL.

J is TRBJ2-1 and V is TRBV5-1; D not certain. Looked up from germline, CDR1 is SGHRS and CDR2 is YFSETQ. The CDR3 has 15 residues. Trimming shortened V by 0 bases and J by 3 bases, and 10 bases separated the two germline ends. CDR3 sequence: CASSLEGRNYNEQFF. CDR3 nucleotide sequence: TGCGCCAGCAGCTTGGAGGGCAGAAACTACAATGAGCAGTTCTTC.

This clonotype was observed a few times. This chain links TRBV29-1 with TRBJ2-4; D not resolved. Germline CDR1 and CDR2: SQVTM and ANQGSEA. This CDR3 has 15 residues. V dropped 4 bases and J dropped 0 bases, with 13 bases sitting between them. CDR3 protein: CSVVWQALAKNIQYF. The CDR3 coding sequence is TGCAGCGTTGTCTGGCAGGCGTTAGCCAAAAACATTCAGTACTTC. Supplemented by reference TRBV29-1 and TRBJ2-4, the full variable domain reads SAVISQKPSRDICQRGTSLTIQCQVDSQVTMMFWYRQQPGQSLTLIATANQGSEATYESGFVIDKFPISRPNLTFSTLTVSNMSPEDSSIYLCSVVWQALAKNIQYFGAGTRLSVL.

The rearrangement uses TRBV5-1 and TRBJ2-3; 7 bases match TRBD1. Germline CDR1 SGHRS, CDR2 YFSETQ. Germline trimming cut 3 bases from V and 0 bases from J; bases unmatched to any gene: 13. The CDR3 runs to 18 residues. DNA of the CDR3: TGCGCCAGCAGCTCCCGACAGGGCGGCACGACTAGCACAGATACGCAGTATTTT. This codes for CASSSRQGGTTSTDTQYF. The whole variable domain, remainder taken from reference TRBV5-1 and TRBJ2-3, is KAGVTQTPRYLIKTRGQQVTLSCSPISGHRSVSWYQQTPGQGLQFLFEYFSETQRNKGNFPGRFSGRQFSNSRSEMNVSTLELGDSALYLCASSSRQGGTTSTDTQYFGPGTRLTVL.

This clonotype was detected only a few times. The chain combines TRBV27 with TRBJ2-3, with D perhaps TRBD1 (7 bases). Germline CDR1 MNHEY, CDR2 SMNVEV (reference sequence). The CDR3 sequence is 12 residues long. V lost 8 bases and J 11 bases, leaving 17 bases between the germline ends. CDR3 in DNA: TGTGCCAGCCGGACTACAGGGGCCCAGCAGTATTTT. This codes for CASRTTGAQQYF.

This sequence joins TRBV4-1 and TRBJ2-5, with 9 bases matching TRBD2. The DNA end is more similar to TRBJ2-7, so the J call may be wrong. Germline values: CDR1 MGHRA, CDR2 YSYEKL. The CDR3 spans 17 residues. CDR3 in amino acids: CASSHGTRREGSYEQYF. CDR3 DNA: TGCGCCAGCAGCCATGGCACCAGGCGGGAGGGCAGCTACGAGCAGTACTTC.

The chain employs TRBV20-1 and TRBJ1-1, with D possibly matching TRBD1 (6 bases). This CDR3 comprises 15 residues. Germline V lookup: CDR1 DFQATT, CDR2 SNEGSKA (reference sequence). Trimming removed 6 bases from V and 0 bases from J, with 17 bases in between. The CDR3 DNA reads TGCAGTGCCCCATACCTACAGGGCATGAACACTGAAGCTTTCTTT. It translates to CSAPYLQGMNTEAFF.

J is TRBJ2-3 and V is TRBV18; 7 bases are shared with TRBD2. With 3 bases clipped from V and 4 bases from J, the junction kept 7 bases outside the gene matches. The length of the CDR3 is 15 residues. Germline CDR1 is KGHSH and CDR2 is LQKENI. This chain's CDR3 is CASSPARGGADTQYF. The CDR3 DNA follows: TGTGCCAGCTCACCGGCTCGCGGGGGTGCAGATACGCAGTATTTT.

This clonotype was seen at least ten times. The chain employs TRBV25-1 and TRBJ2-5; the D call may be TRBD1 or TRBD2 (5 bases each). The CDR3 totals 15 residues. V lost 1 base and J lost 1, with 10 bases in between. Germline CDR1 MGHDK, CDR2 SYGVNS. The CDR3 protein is CASSEFRGAQETQYF. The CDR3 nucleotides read TGTGCCAGCAGTGAATTTCGGGGCGCCCAAGAGACCCAGTACTTC. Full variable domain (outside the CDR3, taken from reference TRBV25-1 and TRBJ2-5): EADIYQTPRYLVIGTGKKITLECSQTMGHDKMYWYQQDPGMELHLIHYSYGVNSTEKGDLSSESTVSRIRTEHFPLTLESARPSHTSQYLCASSEFRGAQETQYFGPGTRLLVL.

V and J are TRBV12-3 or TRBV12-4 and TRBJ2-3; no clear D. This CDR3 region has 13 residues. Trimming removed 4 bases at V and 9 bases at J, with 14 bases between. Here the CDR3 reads CASSYDPGGTQYF. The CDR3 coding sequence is TGTGCCAGCAGTTATGACCCGGGCGGAACGCAGTATTTT.

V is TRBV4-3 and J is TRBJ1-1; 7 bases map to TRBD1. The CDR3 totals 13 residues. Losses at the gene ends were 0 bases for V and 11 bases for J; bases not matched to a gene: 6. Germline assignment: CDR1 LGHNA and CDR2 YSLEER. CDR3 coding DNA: TGCGCCAGCAGCCAAGAAGTAGACAGGGCCGCTTTCTTT. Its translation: CASSQEVDRAAFF.